This T cell receptor beta chain is drawn from a study of T-cell memory formation after mild COVID-19. A word on this clonotype: The antigen remains undetermined.

Study-level findings and limits: Memory sampled before infection contained some responding clones, suggesting cross-reactive memory joined.

The authors produced TCR alpha and TCR beta cDNA libraries with sample barcodes and UMIs by 5'RACE using constant-segment primers. TCRdb passed the 5' RACE reads through MiXCR, listing each CDR3 protein once. The table includes 470,000 or so distinct CDR3 sequences, roughly 18% detected once. Germline assignment: CDR1 MNHEY and CDR2 SVGEGT. There are 15 residues in the CDR3. The V gene lost 1 base and the J gene lost 7 bases, with 14 bases spanning the gap. The sample taken for sequencing was PBMCs or a T cell subset sorted from them (not recorded which). The sequence came from a man aged 18 to 30 who had mild COVID-19 (a few samples of this study predate the infection). Cell type and time point are not known. The chain joins TRBV6-2 or TRBV6-3 to TRBJ2-1; no firm D call. The CDR3: CASSYFISGRNEQFF. The CDR3 DNA is TGTGCCAGCAGTTACTTCATTTCAGGAAGGAATGAGCAGTTCTTC.